The T cell receptor beta chain described here comes from a study of read filtering for tumor transcriptome and immune sequencing. Study-level background: The cohort had about 16 men and over twelve women aged about 47 to 90, mean about 66 years.

Whole-study findings and limits: The sorted CD138-negative fraction was a mixed bone marrow immune population, not purified T cells. IR-seq and RNA-seq agreed better without single-read clonotypes.

The CDR3 sequence is 13 residues long. Germline CDR1 SEHNR, CDR2 FQNEAQ (reference sequence). V gave up 2 bases and J gave up 4 bases, with 5 bases separating them. This clonotype was detected ten times or more. Its antigen is as yet unknown. This library used roughly 0.4 ug RNA and molecular barcoded adaptors spanning alpha/delta and beta/gamma chains. TCRdb re-called the reads with MiXCR, one entry per CDR3 protein. The sample yields about 39,000 distinct CDR3 sequences, less than 15% seen once. The sample consisted of a population of CD138-negative cells sorted from bone marrow. The TCR comes from a donor aged 40 or older with multiple myeloma. The V call is TRBV7-9, the J call TRBJ2-2; D call uncertain. The CDR3 nucleotides read TGTGCCAGCAGCTTATGGGGCACCGGGGAGCTGTTTTTT. Encoded protein: CASSLWGTGELFF.